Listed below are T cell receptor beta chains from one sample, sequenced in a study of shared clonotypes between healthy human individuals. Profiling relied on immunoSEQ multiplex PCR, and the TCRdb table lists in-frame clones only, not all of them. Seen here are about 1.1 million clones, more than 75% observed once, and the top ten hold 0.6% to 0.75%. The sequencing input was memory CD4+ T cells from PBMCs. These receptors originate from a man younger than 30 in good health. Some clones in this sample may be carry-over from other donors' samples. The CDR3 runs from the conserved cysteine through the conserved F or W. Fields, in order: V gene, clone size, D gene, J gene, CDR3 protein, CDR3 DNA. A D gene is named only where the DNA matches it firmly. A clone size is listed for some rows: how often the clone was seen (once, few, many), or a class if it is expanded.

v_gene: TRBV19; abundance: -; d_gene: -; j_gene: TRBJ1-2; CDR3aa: CASSDRAYGYTF; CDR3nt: TGTGCCAGTTCTGACAGAGCCTATGGCTACACCTTC
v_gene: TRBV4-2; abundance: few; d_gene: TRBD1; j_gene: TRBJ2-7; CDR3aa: CASSQGGTAMGATYEQYF; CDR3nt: TGTGCCAGCAGCCAAGGAGGGACAGCTATGGGGGCAACCTACGAGCAGTACTTC
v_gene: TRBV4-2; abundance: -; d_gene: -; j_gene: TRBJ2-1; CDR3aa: CASSQAGNSYNEQFF; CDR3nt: TGTGCCAGCAGCCAGGCGGGGAACTCCTACAATGAGCAGTTCTTC
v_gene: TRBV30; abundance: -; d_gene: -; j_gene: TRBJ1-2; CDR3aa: CAWISPGTRGQGYGCTF; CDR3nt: TGTGCCTGGATCTCTCCGGGGACCAGGGGTCAGGGCTATGGCTGCACCTTC
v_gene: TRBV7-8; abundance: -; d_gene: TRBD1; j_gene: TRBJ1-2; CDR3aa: CASSLARGQGYTF; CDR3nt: TGTGCCAGCAGCTTAGCTAGGGGGCAAGGCTACACCTTC
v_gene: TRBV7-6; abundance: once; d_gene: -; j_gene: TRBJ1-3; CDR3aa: CASSLGGTGGRLGNTIYF; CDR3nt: TGTGCCAGCAGCTTAGGCGGGACGGGCGGCCGCCTTGGAAACACCATATATTTT
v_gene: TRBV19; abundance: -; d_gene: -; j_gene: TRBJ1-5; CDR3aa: CASSSVVGPQHF; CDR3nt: TGTGCCAGTAGTAGTGTGGTTGGGCCCCAGCATTTT
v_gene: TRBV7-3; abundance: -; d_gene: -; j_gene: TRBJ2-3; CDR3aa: CASSLGLTSTDTQYF; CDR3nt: TGTGCCAGCAGCTTAGGGCTCACCAGCACAGATACGCAGTATTTT
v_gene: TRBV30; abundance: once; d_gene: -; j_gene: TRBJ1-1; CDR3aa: CAWRVMNTEAFF; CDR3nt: TGTGCCTGGAGGGTGATGAACACTGAAGCTTTCTTT
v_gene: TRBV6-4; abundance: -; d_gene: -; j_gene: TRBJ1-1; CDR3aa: CASRFSVNTEAFF; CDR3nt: TGTGCCAGCCGTTTCTCGGTCAACACTGAAGCTTTCTTT
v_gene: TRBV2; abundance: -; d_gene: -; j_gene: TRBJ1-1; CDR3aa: CASSEGGTGTEAFF; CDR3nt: TGTGCCAGCAGTGAAGGCGGAACGGGTACTGAAGCTTTCTTT
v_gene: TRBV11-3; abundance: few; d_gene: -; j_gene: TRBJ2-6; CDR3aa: CASSSQGTRSGANVLTF; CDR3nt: TGTGCCAGCAGCTCCCAGGGTACCAGATCTGGGGCCAACGTCCTGACTTTC
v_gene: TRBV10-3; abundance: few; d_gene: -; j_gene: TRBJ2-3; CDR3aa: CAISAEDTQYF; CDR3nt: TGTGCCATCAGTGCAGAAGATACGCAGTATTTT
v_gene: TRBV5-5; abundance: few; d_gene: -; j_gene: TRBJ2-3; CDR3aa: CASSLIGSGTDTQYF; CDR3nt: TGTGCCAGCAGCTTGATAGGGAGTGGGACAGATACGCAGTATTTT
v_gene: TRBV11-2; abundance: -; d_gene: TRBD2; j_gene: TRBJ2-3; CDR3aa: CASSSGLAGWSDTQYF; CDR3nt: TGTGCCAGCAGCTCCGGACTAGCGGGGTGGTCAGATACGCAGTATTTT
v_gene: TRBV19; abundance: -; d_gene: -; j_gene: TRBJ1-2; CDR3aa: CASSSDGSNYGYTF; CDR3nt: TGTGCCAGTAGCAGTGACGGATCTAACTATGGCTACACCTTC
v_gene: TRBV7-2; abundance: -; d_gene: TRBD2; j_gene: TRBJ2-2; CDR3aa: CASSPIAGVGRAGELFF; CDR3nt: TGTGCCAGCAGCCCAATAGCGGGAGTCGGTAGGGCCGGGGAGCTGTTTTTT
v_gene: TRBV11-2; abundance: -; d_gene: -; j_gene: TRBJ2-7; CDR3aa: CASSLTEASYEQYF; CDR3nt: TGTGCCAGCAGCCTAACAGAGGCCTCATACGAGCAGTACTTC
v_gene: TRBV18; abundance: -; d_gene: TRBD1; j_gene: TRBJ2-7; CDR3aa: CASSPLTGGDEQYF; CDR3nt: TGTGCCAGCTCACCATTGACAGGGGGCGACGAGCAGTACTTC
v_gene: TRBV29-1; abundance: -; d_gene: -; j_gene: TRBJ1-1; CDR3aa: CSVLGQNTEAFF; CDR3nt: TGCAGCGTTTTAGGACAGAACACTGAAGCTTTCTTT
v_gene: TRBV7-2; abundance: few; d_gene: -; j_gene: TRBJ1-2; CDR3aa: CASSLFETYTF; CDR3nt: TGTGCCAGCAGCTTATTTGAGACCTACACCTTC
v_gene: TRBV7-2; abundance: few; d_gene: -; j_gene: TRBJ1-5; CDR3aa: CASSLVWGADQPQHF; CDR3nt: TGTGCCAGCAGCTTAGTTTGGGGGGCGGACCAGCCCCAGCATTTT
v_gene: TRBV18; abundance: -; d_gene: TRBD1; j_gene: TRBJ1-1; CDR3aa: CASSPRDRVDTEAFF; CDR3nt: TGTGCCAGCTCACCTCGGGACAGGGTTGACACTGAAGCTTTCTTT
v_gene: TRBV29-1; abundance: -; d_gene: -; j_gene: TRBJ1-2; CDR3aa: CSVAARLNYGYTF; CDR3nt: TGCAGCGTCGCCGCACGGCTGAACTATGGCTACACCTTC
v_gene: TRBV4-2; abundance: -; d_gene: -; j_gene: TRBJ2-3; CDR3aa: CASSQEISRSTSTDTQYF; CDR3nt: TGTGCCAGCAGCCAAGAAATCTCCCGGTCCACAAGCACAGATACGCAGTATTTT
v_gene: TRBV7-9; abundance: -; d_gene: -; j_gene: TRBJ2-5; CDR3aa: CASSPPAGQETQYF; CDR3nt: TGTGCCAGCAGCCCTCCCGCGGGCCAAGAGACCCAGTACTTC
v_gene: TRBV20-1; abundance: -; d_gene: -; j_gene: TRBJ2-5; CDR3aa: CSARPVQYF; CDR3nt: TGCAGTGCTAGGCCCGTGCAGTACTTC
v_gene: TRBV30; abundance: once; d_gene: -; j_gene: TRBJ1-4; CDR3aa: CAWSVQGGEKLFF; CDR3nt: TGTGCCTGGAGTGTCCAGGGAGGGGAAAAACTGTTTTTT
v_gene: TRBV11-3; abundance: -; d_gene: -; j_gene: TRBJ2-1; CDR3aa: CASSPMRADEQFF; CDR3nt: TGTGCCAGCAGCCCCATGCGGGCCGATGAGCAGTTCTTC